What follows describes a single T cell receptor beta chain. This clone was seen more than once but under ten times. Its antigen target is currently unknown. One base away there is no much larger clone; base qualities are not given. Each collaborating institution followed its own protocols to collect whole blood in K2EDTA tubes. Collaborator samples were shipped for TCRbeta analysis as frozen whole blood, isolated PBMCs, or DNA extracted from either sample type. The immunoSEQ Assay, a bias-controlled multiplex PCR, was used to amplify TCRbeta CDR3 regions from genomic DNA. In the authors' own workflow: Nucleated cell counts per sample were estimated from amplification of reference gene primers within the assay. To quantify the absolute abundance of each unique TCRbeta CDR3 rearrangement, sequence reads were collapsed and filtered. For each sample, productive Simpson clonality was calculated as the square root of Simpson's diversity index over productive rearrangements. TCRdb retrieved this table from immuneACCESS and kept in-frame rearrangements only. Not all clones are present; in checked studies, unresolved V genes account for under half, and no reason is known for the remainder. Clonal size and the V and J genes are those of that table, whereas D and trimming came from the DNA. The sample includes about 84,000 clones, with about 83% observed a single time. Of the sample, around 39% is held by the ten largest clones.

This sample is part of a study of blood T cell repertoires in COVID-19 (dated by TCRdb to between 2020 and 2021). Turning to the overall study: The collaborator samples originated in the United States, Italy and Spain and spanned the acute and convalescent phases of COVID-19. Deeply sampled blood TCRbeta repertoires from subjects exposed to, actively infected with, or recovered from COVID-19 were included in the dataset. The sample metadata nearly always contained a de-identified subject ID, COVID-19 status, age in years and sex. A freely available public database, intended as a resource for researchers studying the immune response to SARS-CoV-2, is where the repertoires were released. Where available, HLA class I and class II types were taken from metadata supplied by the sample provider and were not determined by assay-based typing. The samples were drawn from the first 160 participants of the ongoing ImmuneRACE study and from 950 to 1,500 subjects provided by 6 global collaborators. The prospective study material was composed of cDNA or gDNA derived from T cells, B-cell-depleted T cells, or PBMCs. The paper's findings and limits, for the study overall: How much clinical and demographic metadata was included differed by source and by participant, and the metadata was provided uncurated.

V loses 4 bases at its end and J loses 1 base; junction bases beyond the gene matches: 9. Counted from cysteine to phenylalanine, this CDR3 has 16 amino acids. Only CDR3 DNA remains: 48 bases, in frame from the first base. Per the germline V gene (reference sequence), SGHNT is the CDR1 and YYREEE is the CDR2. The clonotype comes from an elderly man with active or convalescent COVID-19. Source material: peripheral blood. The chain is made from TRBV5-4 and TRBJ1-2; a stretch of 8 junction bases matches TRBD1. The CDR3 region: CASSPPGRGRNYGYTF. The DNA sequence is TGTGCCAGCAGCCCCCCGGGCAGGGGGCGTAACTATGGCTACACCTTC.